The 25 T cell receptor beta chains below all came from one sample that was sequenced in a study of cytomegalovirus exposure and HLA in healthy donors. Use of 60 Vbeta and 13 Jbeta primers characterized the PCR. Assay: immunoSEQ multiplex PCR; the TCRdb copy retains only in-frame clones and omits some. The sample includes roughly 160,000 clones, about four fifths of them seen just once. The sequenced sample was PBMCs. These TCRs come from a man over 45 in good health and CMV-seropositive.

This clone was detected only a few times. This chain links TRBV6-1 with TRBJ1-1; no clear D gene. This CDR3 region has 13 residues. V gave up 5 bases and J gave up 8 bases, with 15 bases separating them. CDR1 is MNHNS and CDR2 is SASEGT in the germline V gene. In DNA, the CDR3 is TGTGCCAGCAGTTTAGTCGAGGGCAGGGAAGCTTTCTTT. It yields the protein CASSLVEGREAFF.

The CDR3 DNA reads as TGTGCCAGCAGTTTATTACAGGGGAGTTTGCTGTTTTTT. It encodes CASSLLQGSLLFF. The chain combines TRBV28 with TRBJ1-4; 7 bases match TRBD1. Germline-derived CDR1 and CDR2 are MDHEN and SYDVKM. V shed 1 base and J 14 bases; nucleotides not matched to a gene: 7. CDR3 size: 13 residues. Filled out from reference TRBV28 and TRBJ1-4, the complete variable domain reads DVKVTQSSRYLVKRTGEKVFLECVQDMDHENMFWYRQDPGLGLRLIYFSYDVKMKEKGDIPEGYSVSREKKERFSLILESASTNQTSMYLCASSLLQGSLLFFGSGTQLSVL.

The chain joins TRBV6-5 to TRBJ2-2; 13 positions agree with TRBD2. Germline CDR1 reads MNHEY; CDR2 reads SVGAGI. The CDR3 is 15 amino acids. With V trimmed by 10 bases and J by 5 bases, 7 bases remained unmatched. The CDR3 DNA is TGTGCCACGCGGACTAGCGGGGGTGGGACCGGGGAGCTGTTTTTT. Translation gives CATRTSGGGTGELFF.

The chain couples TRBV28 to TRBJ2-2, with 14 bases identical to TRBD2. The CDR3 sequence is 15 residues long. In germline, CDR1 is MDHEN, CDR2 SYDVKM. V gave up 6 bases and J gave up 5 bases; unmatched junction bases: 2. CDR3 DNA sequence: TGTGCCAGCAGGGGACTAGCGGGAGAAACCGGGGAGCTGTTTTTT. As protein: CASRGLAGETGELFF.

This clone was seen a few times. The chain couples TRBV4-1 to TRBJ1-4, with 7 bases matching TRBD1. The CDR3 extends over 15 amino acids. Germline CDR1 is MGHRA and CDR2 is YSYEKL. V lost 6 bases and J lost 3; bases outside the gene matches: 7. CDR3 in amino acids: CASSHKGAANEKLFF. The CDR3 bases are TGCGCCAGCAGTCATAAGGGGGCAGCTAATGAAAAACTGTTTTTT.

The CDR3 spells CASSLSRYNEQFF. DNA of the CDR3: TGTGCCAGCAGTTTAAGCCGCTACAATGAGCAGTTCTTC. J is TRBJ2-1 and V is TRBV28; D not certain. The CDR3 runs to 13 residues. With 2 bases removed from V and 3 bases from J, the gap between germline ends came to 5 bases. Germline V gene lookup returns CDR1 MDHEN and CDR2 SYDVKM.

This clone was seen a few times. Here the CDR3 reads CASSDVTGVQPQHF. The CDR3 DNA is TGTGCCAGCAGTGACGTGACAGGGGTTCAGCCCCAGCATTTT. This chain links TRBV6-4 with TRBJ1-5, with TRBD1 matching 8 bases. The V segment lost 2 bases and the J segment 6 bases; nucleotides outside the gene matches: 3. CDR1 and CDR2 from the germline V gene are MRHNA and SNTAGT. This CDR3 contains 14 residues.

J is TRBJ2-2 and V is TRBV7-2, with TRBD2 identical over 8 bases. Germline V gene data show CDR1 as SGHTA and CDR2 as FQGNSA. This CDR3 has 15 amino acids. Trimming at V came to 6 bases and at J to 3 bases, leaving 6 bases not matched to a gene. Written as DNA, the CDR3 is TGTGCCAGCAGGAAACCGGGACTAGACACCGGGGAGCTGTTTTTT. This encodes CASRKPGLDTGELFF.

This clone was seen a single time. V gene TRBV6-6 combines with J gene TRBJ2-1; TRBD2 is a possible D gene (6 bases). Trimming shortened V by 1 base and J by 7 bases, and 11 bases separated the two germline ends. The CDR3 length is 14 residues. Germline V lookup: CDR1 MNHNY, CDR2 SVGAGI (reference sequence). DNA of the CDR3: TGTGCCAGCAGTTACTGGGATGGGGGGAATGAGCAGTTCTTC. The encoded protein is CASSYWDGGNEQFF.

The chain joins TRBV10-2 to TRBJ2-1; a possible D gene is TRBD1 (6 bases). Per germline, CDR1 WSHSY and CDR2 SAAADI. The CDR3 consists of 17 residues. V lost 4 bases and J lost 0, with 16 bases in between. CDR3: CASSVQGSSYSYNEQFF. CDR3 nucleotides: TGCGCCAGCAGTGTCCAGGGGAGCAGCTACTCCTACAATGAGCAGTTCTTC.

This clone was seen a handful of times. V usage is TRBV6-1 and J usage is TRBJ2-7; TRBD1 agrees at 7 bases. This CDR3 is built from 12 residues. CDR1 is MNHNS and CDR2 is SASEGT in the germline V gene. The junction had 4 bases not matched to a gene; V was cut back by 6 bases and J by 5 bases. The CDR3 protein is CASRRQGDEQYF. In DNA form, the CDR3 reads TGTGCCAGCAGAAGACAGGGCGACGAGCAGTACTTC.

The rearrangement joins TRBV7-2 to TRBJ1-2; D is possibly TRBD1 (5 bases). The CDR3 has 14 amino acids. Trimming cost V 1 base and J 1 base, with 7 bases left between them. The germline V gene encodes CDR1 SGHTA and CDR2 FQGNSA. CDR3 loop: CASSLGGVNYGYTF. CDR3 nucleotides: TGTGCCAGCAGCTTAGGGGGCGTTAACTATGGCTACACCTTC.

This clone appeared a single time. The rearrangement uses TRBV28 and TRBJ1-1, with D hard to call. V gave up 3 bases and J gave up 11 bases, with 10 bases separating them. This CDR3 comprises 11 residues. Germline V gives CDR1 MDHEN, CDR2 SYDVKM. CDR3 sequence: CASSFEGEAFF. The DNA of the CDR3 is TGTGCCAGCAGTTTTGAGGGTGAGGCTTTCTTT.

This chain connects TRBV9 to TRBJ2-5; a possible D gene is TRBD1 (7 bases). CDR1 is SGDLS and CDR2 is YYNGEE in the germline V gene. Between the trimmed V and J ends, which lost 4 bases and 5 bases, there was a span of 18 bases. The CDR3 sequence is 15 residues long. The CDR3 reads CASSSGQGGRETQYF. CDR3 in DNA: TGTGCCAGCAGCTCAGGCCAGGGGGGAAGGGAGACCCAGTACTTC.

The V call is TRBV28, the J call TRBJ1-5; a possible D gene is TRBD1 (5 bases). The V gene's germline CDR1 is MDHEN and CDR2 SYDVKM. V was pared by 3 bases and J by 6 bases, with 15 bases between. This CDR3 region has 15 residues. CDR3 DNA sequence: TGTGCCAGCAGTTTTGGGGGGTCGCCCACTCAGCCCCAGCATTTT. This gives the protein CASSFGGSPTQPQHF. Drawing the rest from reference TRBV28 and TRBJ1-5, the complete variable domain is DVKVTQSSRYLVKRTGEKVFLECVQDMDHENMFWYRQDPGLGLRLIYFSYDVKMKEKGDIPEGYSVSREKKERFSLILESASTNQTSMYLCASSFGGSPTQPQHFGDGTRLSIL.

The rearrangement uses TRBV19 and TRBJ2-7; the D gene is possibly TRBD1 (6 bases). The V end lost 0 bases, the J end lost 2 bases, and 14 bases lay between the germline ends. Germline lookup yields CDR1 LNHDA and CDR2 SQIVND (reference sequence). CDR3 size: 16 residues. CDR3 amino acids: CASSIETPGHPYEQYF. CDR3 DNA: TGTGCCAGTAGTATAGAGACTCCGGGACATCCCTACGAGCAGTACTTC. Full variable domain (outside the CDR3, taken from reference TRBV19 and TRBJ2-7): DGGITQSPKYLFRKEGQNVTLSCEQNLNHDAMYWYRQDPGQGLRLIYYSQIVNDFQKGDIAEGYSVSREKKESFPLTVTSAQKNPTAFYLCASSIETPGHPYEQYFGPGTRLTVT.

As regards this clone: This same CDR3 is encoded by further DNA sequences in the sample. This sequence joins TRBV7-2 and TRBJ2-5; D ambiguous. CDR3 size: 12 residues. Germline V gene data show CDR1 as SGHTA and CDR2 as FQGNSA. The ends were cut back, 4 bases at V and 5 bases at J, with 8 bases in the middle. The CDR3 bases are TGTGCCAGCAGCTCCTCCAGGGAGACCCAGTACTTC. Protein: CASSSSRETQYF. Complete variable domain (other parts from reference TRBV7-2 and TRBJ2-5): GAGVSQSPSNKVTEKGKDVELRCDPISGHTALYWYRQSLGQGLEFLIYFQGNSAPDKSGLPSDRFSAERTGGSVSTLTIQRTQQEDSAVYLCASSSSRETQYFGPGTRLLVL.

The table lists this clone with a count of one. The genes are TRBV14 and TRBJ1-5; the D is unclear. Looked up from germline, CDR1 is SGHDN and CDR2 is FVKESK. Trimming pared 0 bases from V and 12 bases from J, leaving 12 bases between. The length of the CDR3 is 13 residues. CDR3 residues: CASSQDLEGSQHF. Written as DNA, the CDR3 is TGTGCCAGCAGCCAAGATCTTGAGGGAAGCCAGCATTTT.

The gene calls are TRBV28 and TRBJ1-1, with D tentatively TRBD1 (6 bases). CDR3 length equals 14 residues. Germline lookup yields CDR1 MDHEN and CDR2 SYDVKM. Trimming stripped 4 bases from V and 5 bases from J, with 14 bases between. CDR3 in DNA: TGTGCCAGCAGTTCAGGGGCGGCCTATACTGAAGCTTTCTTT. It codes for CASSSGAAYTEAFF.

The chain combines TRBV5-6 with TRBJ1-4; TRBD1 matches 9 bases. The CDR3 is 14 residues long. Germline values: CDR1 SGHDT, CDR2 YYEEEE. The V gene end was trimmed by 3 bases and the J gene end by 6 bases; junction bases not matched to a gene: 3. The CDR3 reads CASSSGQGYEKLFF. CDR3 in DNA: TGTGCCAGCAGCTCGGGACAGGGTTATGAAAAACTGTTTTTT.

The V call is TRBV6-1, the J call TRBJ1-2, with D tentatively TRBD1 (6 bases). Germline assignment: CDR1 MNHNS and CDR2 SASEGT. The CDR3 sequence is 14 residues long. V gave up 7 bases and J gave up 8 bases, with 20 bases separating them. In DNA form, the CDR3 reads TGTGCCAGCACCCCTGTGGGGGGGGCGGCAGGCTACACCTTC. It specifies CASTPVGGAAGYTF.

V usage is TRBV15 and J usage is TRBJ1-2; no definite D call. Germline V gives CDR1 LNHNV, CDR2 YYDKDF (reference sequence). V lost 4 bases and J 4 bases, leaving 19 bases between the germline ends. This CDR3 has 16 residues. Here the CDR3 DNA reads TGTGCCACCAGCACCCACTCAACAGCCCTTGGCTATGGCTACACCTTC. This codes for CATSTHSTALGYGYTF. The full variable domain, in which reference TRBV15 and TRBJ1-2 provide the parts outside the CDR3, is DAMVIQNPRYQVTQFGKPVTLSCSQTLNHNVMYWYQQKSSQAPKLLFHYYDKDFNNEADTPDNFQSRRPNTSFCFLDIRSPGLGDTAMYLCATSTHSTALGYGYTFGSGTRLTVV.

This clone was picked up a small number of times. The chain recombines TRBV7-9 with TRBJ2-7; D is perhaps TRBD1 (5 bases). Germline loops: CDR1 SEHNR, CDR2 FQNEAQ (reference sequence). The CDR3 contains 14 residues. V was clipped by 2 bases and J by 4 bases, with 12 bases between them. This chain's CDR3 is CASSLPGHNYEQYF. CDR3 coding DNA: TGTGCCAGCAGCTTACCCGGACATAATTACGAGCAGTACTTC.

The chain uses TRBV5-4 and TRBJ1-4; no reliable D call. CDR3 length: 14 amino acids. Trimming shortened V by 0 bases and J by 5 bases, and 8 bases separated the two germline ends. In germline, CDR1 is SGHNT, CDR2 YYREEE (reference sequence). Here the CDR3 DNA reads TGTGCCAGCAGCTTGGGACAAGACAATGAAAAACTGTTTTTT. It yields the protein CASSLGQDNEKLFF.

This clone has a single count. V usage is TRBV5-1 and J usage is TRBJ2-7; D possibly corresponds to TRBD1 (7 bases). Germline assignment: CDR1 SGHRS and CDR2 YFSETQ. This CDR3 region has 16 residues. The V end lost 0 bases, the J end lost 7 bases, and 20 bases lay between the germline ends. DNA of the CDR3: TGCGCCAGCAGCTTGGCCATTGAGACAGGGACTGGGGAGCAGTACTTC. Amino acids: CASSLAIETGTGEQYF. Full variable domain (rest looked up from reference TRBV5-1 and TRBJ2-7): KAGVTQTPRYLIKTRGQQVTLSCSPISGHRSVSWYQQTPGQGLQFLFEYFSETQRNKGNFPGRFSGRQFSNSRSEMNVSTLELGDSALYLCASSLAIETGTGEQYFGPGTRLTVT.